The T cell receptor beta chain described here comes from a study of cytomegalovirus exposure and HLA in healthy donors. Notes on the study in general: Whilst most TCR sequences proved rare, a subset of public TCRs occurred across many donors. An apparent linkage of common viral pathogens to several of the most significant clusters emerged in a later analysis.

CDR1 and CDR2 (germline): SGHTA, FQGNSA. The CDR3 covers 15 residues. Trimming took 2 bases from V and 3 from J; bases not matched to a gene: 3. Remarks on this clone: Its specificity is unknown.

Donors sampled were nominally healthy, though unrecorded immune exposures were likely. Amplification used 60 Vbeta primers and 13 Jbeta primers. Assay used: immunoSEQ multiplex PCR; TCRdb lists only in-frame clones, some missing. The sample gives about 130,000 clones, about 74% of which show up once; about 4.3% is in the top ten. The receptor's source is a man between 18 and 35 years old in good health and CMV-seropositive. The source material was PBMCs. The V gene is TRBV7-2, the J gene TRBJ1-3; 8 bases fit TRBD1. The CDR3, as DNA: TGTGCCAGCAGCTTACAGGACAGGGTTGGAAACACCATATATTTT. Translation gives CASSLQDRVGNTIYF. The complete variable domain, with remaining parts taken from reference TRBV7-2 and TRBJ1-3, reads GAGVSQSPSNKVTEKGKDVELRCDPISGHTALYWYRQSLGQGLEFLIYFQGNSAPDKSGLPSDRFSAERTGGSVSTLTIQRTQQEDSAVYLCASSLQDRVGNTIYFGEGSWLTVV.